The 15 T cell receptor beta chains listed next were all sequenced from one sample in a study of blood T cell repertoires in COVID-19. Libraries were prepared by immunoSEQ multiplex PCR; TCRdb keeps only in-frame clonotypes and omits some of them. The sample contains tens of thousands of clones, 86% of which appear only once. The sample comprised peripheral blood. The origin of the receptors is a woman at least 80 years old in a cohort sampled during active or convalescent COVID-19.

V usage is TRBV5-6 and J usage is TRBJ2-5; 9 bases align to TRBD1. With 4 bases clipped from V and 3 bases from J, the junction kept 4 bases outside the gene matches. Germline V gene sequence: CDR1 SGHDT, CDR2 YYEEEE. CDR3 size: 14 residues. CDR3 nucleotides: TGTGCCAGCAGCCTACAGGGGGCGGAAGAGACCCAGTACTTC. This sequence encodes CASSLQGAEETQYF.

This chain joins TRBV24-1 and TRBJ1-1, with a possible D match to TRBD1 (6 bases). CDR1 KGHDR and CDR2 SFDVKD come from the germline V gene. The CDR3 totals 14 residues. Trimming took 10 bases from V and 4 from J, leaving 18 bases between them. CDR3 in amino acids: CATQQGRPGTEAFF. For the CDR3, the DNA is TGTGCCACACAACAGGGACGGCCGGGCACTGAAGCTTTCTTT.

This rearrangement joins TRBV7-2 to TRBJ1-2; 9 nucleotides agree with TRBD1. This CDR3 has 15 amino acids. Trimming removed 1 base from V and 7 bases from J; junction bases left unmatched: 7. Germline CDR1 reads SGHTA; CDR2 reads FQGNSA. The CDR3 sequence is CASSLEDRGFGGYTF. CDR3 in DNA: TGTGCCAGCAGCTTAGAGGACAGGGGTTTCGGTGGCTACACCTTC. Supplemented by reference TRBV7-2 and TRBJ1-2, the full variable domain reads GAGVSQSPSNKVTEKGKDVELRCDPISGHTALYWYRQSLGQGLEFLIYFQGNSAPDKSGLPSDRFSAERTGGSVSTLTIQRTQQEDSAVYLCASSLEDRGFGGYTFGSGTRLTVV.

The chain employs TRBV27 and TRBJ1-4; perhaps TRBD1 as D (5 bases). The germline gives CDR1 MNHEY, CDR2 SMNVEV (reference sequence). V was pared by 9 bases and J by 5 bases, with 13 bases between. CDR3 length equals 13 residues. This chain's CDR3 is CASAGRKNEKLFF. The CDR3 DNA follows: TGTGCCAGTGCGGGACGGAAGAATGAAAAACTGTTTTTT. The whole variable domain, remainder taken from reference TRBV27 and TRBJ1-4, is EAQVTQNPRYLITVTGKKLTVTCSQNMNHEYMSWYRQDPGLGLRQIYYSMNVEVTDKGDVPEGYKVSRKEKRNFPLILESPSPNQTSLYFCASAGRKNEKLFFGSGTQLSVL.

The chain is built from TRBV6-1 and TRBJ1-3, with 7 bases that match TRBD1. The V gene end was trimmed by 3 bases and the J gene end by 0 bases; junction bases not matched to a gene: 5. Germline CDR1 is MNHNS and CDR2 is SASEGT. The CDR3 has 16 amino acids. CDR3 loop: CASSDQGQISGNTIYF. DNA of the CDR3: TGTGCCAGCAGTGATCAGGGACAGATCTCTGGAAACACCATATATTTT.

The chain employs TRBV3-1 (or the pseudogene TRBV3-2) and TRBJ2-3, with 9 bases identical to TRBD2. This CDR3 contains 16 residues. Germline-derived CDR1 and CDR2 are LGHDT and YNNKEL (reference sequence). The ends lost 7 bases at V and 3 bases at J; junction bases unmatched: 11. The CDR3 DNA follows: TGTGCCAGCACCCCAACGTTGGCGGGAGGGACAGATACGCAGTATTTT. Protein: CASTPTLAGGTDTQYF.

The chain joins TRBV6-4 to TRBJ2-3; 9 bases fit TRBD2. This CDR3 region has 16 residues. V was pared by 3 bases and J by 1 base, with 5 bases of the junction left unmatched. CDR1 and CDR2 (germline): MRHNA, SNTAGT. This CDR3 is CASSEDSGRGTDTQYF. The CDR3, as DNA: TGTGCCAGCAGTGAGGATAGCGGGAGAGGCACAGATACGCAGTATTTT.

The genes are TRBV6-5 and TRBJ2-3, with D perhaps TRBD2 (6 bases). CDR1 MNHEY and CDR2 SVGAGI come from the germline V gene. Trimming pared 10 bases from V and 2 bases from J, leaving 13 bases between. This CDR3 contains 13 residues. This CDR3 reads CATLRDSTDTQYF. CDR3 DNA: TGTGCCACCCTCAGGGACTCCACAGATACGCAGTATTTT.

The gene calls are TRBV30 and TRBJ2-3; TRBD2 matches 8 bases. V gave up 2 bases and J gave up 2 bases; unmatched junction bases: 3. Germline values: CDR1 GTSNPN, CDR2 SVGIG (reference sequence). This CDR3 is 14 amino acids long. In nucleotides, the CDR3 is TGTGCCTGGAGTCGTAGCGGGACCACAGATACGCAGTATTTT. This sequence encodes CAWSRSGTTDTQYF.

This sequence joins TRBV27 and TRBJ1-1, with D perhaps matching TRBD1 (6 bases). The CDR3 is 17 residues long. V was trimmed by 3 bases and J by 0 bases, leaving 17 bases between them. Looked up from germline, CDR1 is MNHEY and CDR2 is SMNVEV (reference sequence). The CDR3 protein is CASSFLAQGKLNTEAFF. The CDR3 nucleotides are TGTGCCAGCAGTTTCCTCGCCCAGGGGAAGTTGAACACTGAAGCTTTCTTT.

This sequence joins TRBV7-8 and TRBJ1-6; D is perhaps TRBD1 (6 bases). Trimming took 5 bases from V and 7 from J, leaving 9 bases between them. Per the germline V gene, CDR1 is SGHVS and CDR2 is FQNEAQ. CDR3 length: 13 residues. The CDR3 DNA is TGTGCCAGCAGCATACAGGGAAATTCACCCCTCCACTTT. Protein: CASSIQGNSPLHF.

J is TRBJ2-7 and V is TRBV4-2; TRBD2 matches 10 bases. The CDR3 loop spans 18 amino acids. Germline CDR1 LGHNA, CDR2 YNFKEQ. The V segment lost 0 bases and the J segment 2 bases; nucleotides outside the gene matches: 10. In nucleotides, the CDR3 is TGTGCCAGCAGCCAAGATTATGCTAGCGGGAGTAGTCCCTACGAGCAGTACTTC. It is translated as CASSQDYASGSSPYEQYF.

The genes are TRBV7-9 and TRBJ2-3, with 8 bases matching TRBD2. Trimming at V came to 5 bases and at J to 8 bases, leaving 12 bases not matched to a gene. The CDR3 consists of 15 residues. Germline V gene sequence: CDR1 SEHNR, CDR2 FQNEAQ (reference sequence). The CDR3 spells CASSPGTSTSGTQYF. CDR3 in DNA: TGTGCCAGCAGCCCAGGGACTAGTACTTCGGGTACGCAGTATTTT.

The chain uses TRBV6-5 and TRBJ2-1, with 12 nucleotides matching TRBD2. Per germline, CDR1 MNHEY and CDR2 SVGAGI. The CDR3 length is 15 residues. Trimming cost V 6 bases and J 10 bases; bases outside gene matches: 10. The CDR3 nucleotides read TGTGCCAGCAGCCTTCTAGCGGGAGGGCTAGAGGAGCAGTTCTTC. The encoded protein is CASSLLAGGLEEQFF.

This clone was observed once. CDR3: CAWSAKVRGAGNTIYF. The CDR3, as DNA: TGTGCCTGGAGCGCCAAAGTTCGGGGGGCTGGAAACACCATATATTTT. The chain joins TRBV30 to TRBJ1-3, with D maybe TRBD1 (5 bases). Germline V lookup: CDR1 GTSNPN, CDR2 SVGIG (reference sequence). Trimming cost V 3 bases and J 2 bases, with 17 bases left between them. This CDR3 is built from 16 residues.